This passage covers 11 T cell receptor beta chains from one sample sequenced in a study of radiation and T cells in renal cell carcinoma. Only in-frame clones appear in the TCRdb table, and some are missing; sequencing was by immunoSEQ multiplex PCR. The top ten clones hold approximately 7% of a sample with approximately 61,000 clones, 70% to 80% of them seen once. The time point here: blood 2 weeks post-SBRT. Treatment defined: 15 Gy SBRT to primary tumor, nephrectomy 4 weeks later. The source material was blood, sampled from a patient whose treatment included radiotherapy and nephrectomy. The source is a man in his 60s with renal cell carcinoma.

The chain carries TRBV19 and TRBJ1-2; 10 nucleotides align to TRBD1. The CDR3 covers 14 residues. The V segment lost 8 bases and the J segment 7 bases; nucleotides outside the gene matches: 10. Looked up from germline, CDR1 is LNHDA and CDR2 is SQIVND (reference sequence). This CDR3 reads CASVPGQGNFGYTF. The DNA of the CDR3 is TGTGCCAGTGTACCGGGACAGGGGAATTTTGGCTACACCTTC.

The chain employs TRBV10-3 and TRBJ1-2; D uncertain. Germline values: CDR1 ENHRY, CDR2 SYGVKD. The CDR3 is made up of 15 amino acids. Between the trimmed V and J ends, which lost 6 bases and 6 bases, there was a span of 20 bases. The CDR3 loop reads CAISPSRTEEHGYTF. CDR3 sequence (DNA): TGTGCCATCAGCCCCTCCCGGACGGAGGAGCATGGCTACACCTTC.

V is TRBV19 and J is TRBJ1-4, with D perhaps matching TRBD1 (6 bases). The CDR3 is 16 amino acids. Germline CDR1 LNHDA, CDR2 SQIVND (reference sequence). Between the trimmed V and J ends, which lost 8 bases and 4 bases, there was a span of 20 bases. The CDR3 region has the DNA TGTGCCAGTTCTGCTCCAACAGGGACCTTTAATGAAAAACTGTTTTTT. This translates into CASSAPTGTFNEKLFF.

V and J are TRBV15 and TRBJ1-4; TRBD1 is a possible D gene (5 bases). With 8 bases removed from V and 4 bases from J, the gap between germline ends came to 17 bases. The CDR3 sequence is 15 residues long. Germline V CDR1 and CDR2: LNHNV, YYDKDF (reference sequence). Here the CDR3 reads CATVVAGGINEKLFF. CDR3 in DNA: TGTGCCACCGTCGTGGCGGGGGGAATTAATGAAAAACTGTTTTTT.

The CDR3 here is CASSPPGLSSYYGYTF. Here the CDR3 DNA reads TGCGCCAGCAGCCCTCCGGGCCTTAGTAGTTACTATGGCTACACCTTC. The chain joins TRBV4-3 to TRBJ1-2; D gene uncertain. Germline values: CDR1 LGHNA, CDR2 YSLEER. Trimming left V 4 bases short and J 3 bases short, with 18 bases between. CDR3 length: 16 amino acids.

The rearrangement joins TRBV19 to TRBJ2-3, with TRBD2 identical over 9 bases. CDR3 length: 17 residues. CDR1 is LNHDA and CDR2 is SQIVND in the germline V gene (reference sequence). Unmatched junction bases numbered 11, after V lost 7 bases and J lost 0 bases. In nucleotides, the CDR3 is TGTGCCAGTACAGGCGGGAGGGCCTCCGTAAGCACAGATACGCAGTATTTT. The encoded protein is CASTGGRASVSTDTQYF.

This sequence joins TRBV25-1 and TRBJ2-5; D unclear. Trimming stripped 4 bases from V and 2 bases from J, with 11 bases between. CDR3 length: 14 amino acids. Germline assignment: CDR1 MGHDK and CDR2 SYGVNS. The CDR3 DNA follows: TGTGCCAGCAGTGGAAAACTAACACAAGAGACCCAGTACTTC. Translation gives CASSGKLTQETQYF. Looking up the rest from reference TRBV25-1 and TRBJ2-5 gives the full variable domain: EADIYQTPRYLVIGTGKKITLECSQTMGHDKMYWYQQDPGMELHLIHYSYGVNSTEKGDLSSESTVSRIRTEHFPLTLESARPSHTSQYLCASSGKLTQETQYFGPGTRLLVL.

V usage is TRBV19 and J usage is TRBJ2-4; tentative D call: TRBD1 (6 bases). CDR3 size: 15 residues. V was shortened by 4 bases and J by 8 bases, with 18 bases between the two germline ends. From germline, CDR1 is LNHDA and CDR2 SQIVND (reference sequence). The CDR3: CASSKLRGSGDIQYF. CDR3 in DNA: TGTGCCAGTAGTAAACTAAGGGGTTCAGGGGACATTCAGTACTTC.

The V call is TRBV10-3, the J call TRBJ1-1, with 8 bases that match TRBD1. CDR1 is ENHRY and CDR2 is SYGVKD in the germline V gene. With V trimmed by 5 bases and J by 1 base, 6 bases remained unmatched. This CDR3 contains 15 residues. CDR3 in amino acids: CAISPSTGENTEAFF. In nucleotides, the CDR3 is TGTGCCATCAGTCCTTCGACAGGGGAGAACACTGAAGCTTTCTTT.

This clone was recorded once. The chain uses TRBV2 and TRBJ2-2; the D gene is possibly TRBD2 (7 bases). The CDR3 loop spans 14 amino acids. Trimming took 6 bases from V and 6 from J, leaving 14 bases between them. Per germline, CDR1 SNHLY and CDR2 FYNNEI. CDR3 residues: CASRGGPAAGELFF. CDR3 nucleotide sequence: TGTGCCAGCAGGGGGGGGCCAGCTGCCGGGGAGCTGTTTTTT.

This clone showed up just a few times. This chain uses TRBV28 with TRBJ2-3; D remains ambiguous. Trimming stripped 5 bases from V and 2 bases from J, with 8 bases between. The CDR3 totals 13 residues. Germline values: CDR1 MDHEN, CDR2 SYDVKM. Here the CDR3 DNA reads TGTGCCAGCAGTAGCCCTTTCACAGATACGCAGTATTTT. Translation gives CASSSPFTDTQYF.